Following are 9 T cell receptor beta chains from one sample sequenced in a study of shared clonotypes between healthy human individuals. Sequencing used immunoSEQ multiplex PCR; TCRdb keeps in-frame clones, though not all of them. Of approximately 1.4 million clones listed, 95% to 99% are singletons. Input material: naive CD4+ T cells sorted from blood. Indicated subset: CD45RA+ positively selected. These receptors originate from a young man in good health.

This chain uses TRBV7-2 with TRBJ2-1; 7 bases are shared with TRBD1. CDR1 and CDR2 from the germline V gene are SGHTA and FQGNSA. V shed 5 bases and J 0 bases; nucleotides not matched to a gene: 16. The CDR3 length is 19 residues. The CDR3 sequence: CASSITTGTPLGSYNEQFF. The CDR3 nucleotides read TGTGCCAGCAGCATAACGACAGGGACCCCTCTGGGCTCCTACAATGAGCAGTTCTTC.

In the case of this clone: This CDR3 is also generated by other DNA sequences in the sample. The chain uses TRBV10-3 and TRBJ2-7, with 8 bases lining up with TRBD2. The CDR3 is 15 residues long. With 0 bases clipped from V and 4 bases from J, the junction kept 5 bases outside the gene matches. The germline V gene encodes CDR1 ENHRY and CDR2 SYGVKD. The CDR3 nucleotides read TGTGCCATCAGTGAGTCCCAGCGGGGGTCGTACGAGCAGTACTTC. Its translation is CAISESQRGSYEQYF.

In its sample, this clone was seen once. CDR3 residues: CASSQTLAGNVDTQYF. The CDR3 nucleotides read TGCGCCAGCAGCCAAACCTTAGCGGGAAACGTCGATACGCAGTATTTT. V is TRBV4-3 and J is TRBJ2-3; 8 bases map to TRBD2. This CDR3 region has 16 residues. With 2 bases clipped from V and 6 bases from J, the junction kept 10 bases outside the gene matches. The V gene's germline CDR1 is LGHNA and CDR2 YSLEER.

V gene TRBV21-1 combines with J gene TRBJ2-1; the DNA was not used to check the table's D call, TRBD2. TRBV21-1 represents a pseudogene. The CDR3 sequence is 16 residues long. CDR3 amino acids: CASSKDVGSSYNEQFF. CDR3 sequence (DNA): TGTGCCAGCAGCAAAGATGTCGGGAGCTCCTACAATGAGCAGTTCTTC.

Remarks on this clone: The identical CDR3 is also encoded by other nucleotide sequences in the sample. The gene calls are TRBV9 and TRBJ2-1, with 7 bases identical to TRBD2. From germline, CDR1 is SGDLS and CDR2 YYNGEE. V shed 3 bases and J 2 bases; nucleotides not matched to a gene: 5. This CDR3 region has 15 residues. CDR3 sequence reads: CASSDSGTTYNEQFF. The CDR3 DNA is TGTGCCAGCAGCGACTCCGGGACTACCTACAATGAGCAGTTCTTC.

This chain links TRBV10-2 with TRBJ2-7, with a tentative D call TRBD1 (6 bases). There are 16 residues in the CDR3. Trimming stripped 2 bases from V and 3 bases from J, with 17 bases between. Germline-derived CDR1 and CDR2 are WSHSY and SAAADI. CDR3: CASSEGEDRRIYEQYF. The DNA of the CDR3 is TGCGCCAGCAGTGAGGGCGAGGACAGACGAATCTACGAGCAGTACTTC.

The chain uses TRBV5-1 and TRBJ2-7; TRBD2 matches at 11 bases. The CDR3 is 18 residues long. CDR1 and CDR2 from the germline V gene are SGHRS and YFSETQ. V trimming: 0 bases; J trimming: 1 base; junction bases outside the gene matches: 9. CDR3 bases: TGCGCCAGCAGCTTGGCGGGACTAGCGGAGCACAGGTCCTACGAGCAGTACTTC. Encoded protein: CASSLAGLAEHRSYEQYF.

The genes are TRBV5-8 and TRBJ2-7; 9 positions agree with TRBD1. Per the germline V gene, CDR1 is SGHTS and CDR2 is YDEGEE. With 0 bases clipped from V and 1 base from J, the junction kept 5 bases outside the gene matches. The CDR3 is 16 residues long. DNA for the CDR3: TGTGCCAGCAGCTTGGCCTTGGGACAGGGTTCCTACGAGCAGTACTTC. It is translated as CASSLALGQGSYEQYF. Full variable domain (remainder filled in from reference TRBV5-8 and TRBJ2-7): EAGVTQSPTHLIKTRGQQATLRCSPISGHTSVYWYQQALGLGLQFLLWYDEGEERNRGNFPPRFSGRQFPNYSSELNVNALELEDSALYLCASSLALGQGSYEQYFGPGTRLTVT.

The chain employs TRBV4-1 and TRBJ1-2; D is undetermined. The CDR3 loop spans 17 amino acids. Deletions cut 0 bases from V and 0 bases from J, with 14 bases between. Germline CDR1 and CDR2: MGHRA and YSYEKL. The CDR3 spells CASSQEVARLANYGYTF. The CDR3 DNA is TGCGCCAGCAGCCAAGAGGTCGCCCGGTTAGCTAACTATGGCTACACCTTC.